This T cell receptor (beta chain) is drawn from a study of T cell responses to AZD1222 COVID-19 vaccine. Notes on the study in general: A mostly white British donor set with more females was recruited, and clonal diversity was possibly underestimated. Without day 14 samples, only post-peak T cell repertoires were studied.

The table came from immunoSEQ multiplex PCR; TCRdb's copy has only in-frame clones and leaves some out. The sample contains under 95,000 clones, 75% to 90% of which appear only once. This clone was seen just once. Its antigen is not known. In germline, CDR1 is SGHRS, CDR2 YFSETQ. The CDR3 extends over 15 amino acids. Trimming removed 0 bases from V and 5 bases from J; junction bases left unmatched: 6. The sequence came from an adult who received the AZD1222 COVID-19 vaccine. V gene TRBV5-1 combines with J gene TRBJ2-3, with 7 nucleotides matching TRBD2. The source was peripheral blood, collected 28 days after the second AZD1222 dose. CDR3 nucleotides: TGCGCCAGCAGCTTGGCCGAGCGGGGTAGAGATACGCAGTATTTT. Translated, it gives CASSLAERGRDTQYF.